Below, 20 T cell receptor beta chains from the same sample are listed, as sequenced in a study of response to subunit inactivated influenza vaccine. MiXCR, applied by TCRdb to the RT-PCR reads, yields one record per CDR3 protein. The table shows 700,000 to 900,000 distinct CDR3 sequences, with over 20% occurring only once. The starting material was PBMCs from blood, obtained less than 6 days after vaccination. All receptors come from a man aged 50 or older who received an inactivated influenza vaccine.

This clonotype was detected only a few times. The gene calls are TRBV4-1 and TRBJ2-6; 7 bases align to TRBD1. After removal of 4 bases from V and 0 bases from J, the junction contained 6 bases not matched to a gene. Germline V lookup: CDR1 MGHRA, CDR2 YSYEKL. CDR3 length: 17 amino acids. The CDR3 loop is CASSPWDSSSGANVLTF. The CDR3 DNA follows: TGCGCCAGCAGCCCTTGGGACAGCAGCTCTGGGGCCAACGTCCTGACTTTC.

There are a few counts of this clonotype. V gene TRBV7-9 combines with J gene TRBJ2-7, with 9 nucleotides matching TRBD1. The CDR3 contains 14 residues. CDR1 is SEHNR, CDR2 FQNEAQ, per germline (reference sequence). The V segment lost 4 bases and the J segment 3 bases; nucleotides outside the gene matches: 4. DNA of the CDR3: TGTGCCAGCAGCTCCGGGACAGGGTTCTACGAGCAGTACTTC. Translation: CASSSGTGFYEQYF.

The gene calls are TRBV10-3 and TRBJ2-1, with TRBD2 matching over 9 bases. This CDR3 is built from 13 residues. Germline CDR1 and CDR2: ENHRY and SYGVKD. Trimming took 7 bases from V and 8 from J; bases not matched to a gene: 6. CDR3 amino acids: CAINGGGAHEQFF. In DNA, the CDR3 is TGTGCCATCAACGGCGGGGGGGCCCATGAGCAGTTCTTC.

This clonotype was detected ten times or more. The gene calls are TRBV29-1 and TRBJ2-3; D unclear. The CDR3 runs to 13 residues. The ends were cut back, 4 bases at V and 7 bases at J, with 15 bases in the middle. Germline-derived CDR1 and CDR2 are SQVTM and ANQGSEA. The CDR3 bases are TGCAGCGTTGTACGCGAGATGGGCAATACGCAGTATTTT. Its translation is CSVVREMGNTQYF.

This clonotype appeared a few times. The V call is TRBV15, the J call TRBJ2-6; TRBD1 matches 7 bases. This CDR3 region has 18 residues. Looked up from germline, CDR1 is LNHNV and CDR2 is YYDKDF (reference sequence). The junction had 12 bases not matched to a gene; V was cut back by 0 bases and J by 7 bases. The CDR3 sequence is CATSRESGQSRGANVLTF. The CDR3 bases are TGTGCCACCAGCAGAGAATCGGGACAGAGTAGGGGAGCCAACGTCCTGACTTTC.

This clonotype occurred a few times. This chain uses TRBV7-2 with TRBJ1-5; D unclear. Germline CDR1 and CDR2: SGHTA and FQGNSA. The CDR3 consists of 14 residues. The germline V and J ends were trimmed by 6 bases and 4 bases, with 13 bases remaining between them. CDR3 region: CASSIRWVNQPQHF. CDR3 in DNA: TGTGCCAGCAGTATCCGTTGGGTTAATCAGCCCCAGCATTTT.

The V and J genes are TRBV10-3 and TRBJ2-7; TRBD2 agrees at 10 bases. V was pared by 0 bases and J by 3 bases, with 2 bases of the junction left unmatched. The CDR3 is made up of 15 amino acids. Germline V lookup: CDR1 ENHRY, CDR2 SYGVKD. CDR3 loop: CAISESSSGGYEQYF. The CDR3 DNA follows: TGTGCCATCAGTGAGTCGTCTAGCGGGGGCTACGAGCAGTACTTC.

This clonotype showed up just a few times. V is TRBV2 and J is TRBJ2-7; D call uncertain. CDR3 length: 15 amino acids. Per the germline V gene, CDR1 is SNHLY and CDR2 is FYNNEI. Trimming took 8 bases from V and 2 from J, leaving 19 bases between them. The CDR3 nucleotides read TGTGCCAGCCCCTCAAGGGCAGGTTCCGCCTACGAGCAGTACTTC. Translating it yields CASPSRAGSAYEQYF.

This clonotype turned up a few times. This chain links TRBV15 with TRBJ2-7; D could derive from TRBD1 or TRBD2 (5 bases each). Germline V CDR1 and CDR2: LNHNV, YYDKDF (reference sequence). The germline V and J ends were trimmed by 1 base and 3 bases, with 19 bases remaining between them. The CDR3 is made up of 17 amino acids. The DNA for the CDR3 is TGTGCCACCAGCAGAGTAGGTCCTACAGGACTCCACTACGAGCAGTACTTC. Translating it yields CATSRVGPTGLHYEQYF.

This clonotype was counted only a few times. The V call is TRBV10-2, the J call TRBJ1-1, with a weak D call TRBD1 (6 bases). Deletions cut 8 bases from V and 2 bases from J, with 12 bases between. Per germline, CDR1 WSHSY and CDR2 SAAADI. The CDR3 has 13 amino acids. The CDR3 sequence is CASGQGTNTEAFF. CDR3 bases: TGCGCCAGCGGGCAGGGGACTAACACTGAAGCTTTCTTT.

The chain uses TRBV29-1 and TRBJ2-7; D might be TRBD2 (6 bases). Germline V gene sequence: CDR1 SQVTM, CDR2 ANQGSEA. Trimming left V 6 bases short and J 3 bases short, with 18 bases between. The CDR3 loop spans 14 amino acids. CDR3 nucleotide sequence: TGCAGCGTCCTAAGGGACTCAGGAAACTACGAGCAGTACTTC. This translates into CSVLRDSGNYEQYF.

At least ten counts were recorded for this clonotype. CDR3 amino acids: CASSTGPETQYF. The CDR3 nucleotides read TGTGCCAGCAGTACCGGGCCGGAGACCCAGTACTTC. The V call is TRBV12-3 or TRBV12-4, the J call TRBJ2-5; D is unclear. Trimming left V 5 bases short and J 5 bases short, with 9 bases between. The CDR3 contains 12 residues.

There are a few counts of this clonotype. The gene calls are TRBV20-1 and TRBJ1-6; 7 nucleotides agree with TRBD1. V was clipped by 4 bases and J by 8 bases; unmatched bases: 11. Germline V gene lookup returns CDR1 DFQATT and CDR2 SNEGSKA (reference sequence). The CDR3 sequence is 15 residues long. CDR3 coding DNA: TGCAGTGCTAAATATTCCGGGACAGAGTATTCACCCCTCCACTTT. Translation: CSAKYSGTEYSPLHF.

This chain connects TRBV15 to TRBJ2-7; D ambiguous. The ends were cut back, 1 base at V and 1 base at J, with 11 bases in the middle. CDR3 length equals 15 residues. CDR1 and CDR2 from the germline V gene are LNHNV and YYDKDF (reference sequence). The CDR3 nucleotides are TGTGCCACCAGCAGAGCATCGGTCGGATCCTACGAGCAGTACTTC. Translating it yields CATSRASVGSYEQYF.

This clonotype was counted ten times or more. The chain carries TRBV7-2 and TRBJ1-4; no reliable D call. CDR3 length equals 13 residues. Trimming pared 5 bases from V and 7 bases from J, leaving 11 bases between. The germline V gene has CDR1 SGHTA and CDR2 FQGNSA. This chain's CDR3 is CASSLGLGEKLFF. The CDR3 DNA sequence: TGTGCCAGCAGCCTTGGTTTGGGTGAAAAACTGTTTTTT.

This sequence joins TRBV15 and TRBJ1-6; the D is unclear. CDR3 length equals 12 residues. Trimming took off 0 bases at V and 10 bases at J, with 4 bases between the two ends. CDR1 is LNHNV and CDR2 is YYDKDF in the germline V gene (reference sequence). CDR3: CATSRDRSPLHF. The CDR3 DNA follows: TGTGCCACCAGCAGAGACAGGTCACCCCTCCACTTT. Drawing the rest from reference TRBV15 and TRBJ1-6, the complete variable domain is DAMVIQNPRYQVTQFGKPVTLSCSQTLNHNVMYWYQQKSSQAPKLLFHYYDKDFNNEADTPDNFQSRRPNTSFCFLDIRSPGLGDTAMYLCATSRDRSPLHFGNGTRLTVT.

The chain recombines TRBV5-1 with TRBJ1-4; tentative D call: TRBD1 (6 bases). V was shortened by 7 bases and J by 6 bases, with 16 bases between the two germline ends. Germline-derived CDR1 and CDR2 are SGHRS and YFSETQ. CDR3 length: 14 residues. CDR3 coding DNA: TGCGCCAGCGGCGAACAGGGCCCCTATGAAAAACTGTTTTTT. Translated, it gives CASGEQGPYEKLFF.

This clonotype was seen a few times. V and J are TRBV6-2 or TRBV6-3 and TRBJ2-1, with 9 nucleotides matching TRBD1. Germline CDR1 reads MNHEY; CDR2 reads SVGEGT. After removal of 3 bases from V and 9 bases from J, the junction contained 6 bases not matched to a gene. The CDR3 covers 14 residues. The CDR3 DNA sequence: TGTGCCAGCAGTTATGGGACAGGGAAGGGTGAGCAGTTCTTC. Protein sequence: CASSYGTGKGEQFF.

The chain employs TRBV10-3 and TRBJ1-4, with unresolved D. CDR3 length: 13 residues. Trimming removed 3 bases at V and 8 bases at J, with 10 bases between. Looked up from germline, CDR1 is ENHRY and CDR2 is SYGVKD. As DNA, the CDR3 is TGTGCCATCAGTGACCGGCCCGGCGAAAAACTGTTTTTT. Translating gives CAISDRPGEKLFF.

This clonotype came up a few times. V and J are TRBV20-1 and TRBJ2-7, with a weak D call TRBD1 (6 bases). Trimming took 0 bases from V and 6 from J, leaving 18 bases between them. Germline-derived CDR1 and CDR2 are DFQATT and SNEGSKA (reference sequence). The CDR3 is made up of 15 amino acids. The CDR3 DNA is TGCAGTGCTAGAGATGGTACAGGGACAAAATTCGAGCAGTACTTC. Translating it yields CSARDGTGTKFEQYF.